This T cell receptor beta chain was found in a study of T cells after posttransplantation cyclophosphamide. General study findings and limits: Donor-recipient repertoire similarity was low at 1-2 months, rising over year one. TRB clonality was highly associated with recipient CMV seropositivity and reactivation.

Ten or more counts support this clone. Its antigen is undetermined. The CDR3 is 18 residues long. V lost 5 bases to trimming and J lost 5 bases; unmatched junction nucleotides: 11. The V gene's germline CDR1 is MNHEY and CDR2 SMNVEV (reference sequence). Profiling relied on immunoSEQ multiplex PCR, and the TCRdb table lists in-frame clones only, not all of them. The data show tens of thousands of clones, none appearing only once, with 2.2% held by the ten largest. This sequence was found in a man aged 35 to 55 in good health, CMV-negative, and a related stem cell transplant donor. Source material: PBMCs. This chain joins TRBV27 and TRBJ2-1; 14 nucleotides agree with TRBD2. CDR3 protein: CASSLGLAGVRPDNEQFF. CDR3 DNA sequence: TGTGCCAGCAGTCTGGGACTAGCGGGAGTTCGCCCGGACAATGAGCAGTTCTTC.